This entry lists 24 T cell receptor beta chains sequenced from one sample in a study of early T cells in non-severe SARS-CoV-2 infection. MiXCR, applied by TCRdb to the 5' RACE reads, yields one record per CDR3 protein. This table holds about 67,000 distinct CDR3 sequences, 11% found once. The source material was whole blood. These receptors all stem from an adult who was a healthcare worker with PCR-confirmed SARS-CoV-2 infection or an uninfected control (not recorded which).

This clonotype has just a few counts. The chain joins TRBV29-1 to TRBJ2-5; possible D gene TRBD2, 6 bases. Trimming removed 4 bases at V and 3 bases at J, with 12 bases between. This CDR3 is built from 13 residues. In germline, CDR1 is SQVTM, CDR2 ANQGSEA. CDR3 in amino acids: CSVATGGKETQYF. DNA for the CDR3: TGCAGCGTTGCTACTGGGGGGAAAGAGACCCAGTACTTC.

This rearrangement joins TRBV12-3 or TRBV12-4 to TRBJ2-5; maybe TRBD1 (5 bases). V gave up 2 bases and J gave up 5 bases, with 9 bases separating them. This CDR3 spans 13 amino acids. CDR3 nucleotides: TGTGCCAGCAGTTTAAAGGGGCGGGAGACCCAGTACTTC. Translating it yields CASSLKGRETQYF.

The rearrangement links TRBV7-8 to TRBJ2-5, with D perhaps TRBD2 (7 bases). The CDR3 extends over 16 amino acids. V lost 7 bases and J lost 2, with 20 bases in between. Germline-derived CDR1 and CDR2 are SGHVS and FQNEAQ. CDR3 loop: CASILGGREGQETQYF. The CDR3 DNA is TGTGCCAGCATCCTGGGGGGCAGGGAGGGGCAAGAGACCCAGTACTTC.

The chain links TRBV7-9 to TRBJ2-5, with D maybe TRBD2 (6 bases). The CDR3 consists of 14 residues. Germline values: CDR1 SEHNR, CDR2 FQNEAQ (reference sequence). Trimming pared 5 bases from V and 2 bases from J, leaving 12 bases between. CDR3 loop: CASSRGLRQETQYF. For the CDR3, the DNA is TGTGCCAGCAGCCGGGGACTGCGACAAGAGACCCAGTACTTC.

The V and J genes are TRBV20-1 and TRBJ2-1, with D tentatively TRBD2 (6 bases). Trimming stripped 3 bases from V and 0 bases from J, with 6 bases between. CDR1 is DFQATT, CDR2 SNEGSKA, per germline (reference sequence). This CDR3 region has 13 residues. The CDR3 here is CSARGGSYNEQFF. For the CDR3, the DNA is TGCAGTGCTAGGGGGGGCTCCTACAATGAGCAGTTCTTC.

The table lists this clonotype with many counts. CDR3 residues: CASIDIQGGKAFF. As DNA, the CDR3 is TGTGCCAGCATCGATATCCAGGGGGGGAAAGCTTTCTTT. The chain has TRBV7-9 and TRBJ1-1, with 7 nucleotides matching TRBD1. Unmatched junction bases numbered 11, after V lost 7 bases and J lost 9 bases. Germline V gene sequence: CDR1 SEHNR, CDR2 FQNEAQ (reference sequence). The CDR3 is made up of 13 amino acids.

This clonotype came up many times. The V gene is TRBV25-1, the J gene TRBJ2-5; 8 bases agree with TRBD2. The V gene end was trimmed by 9 bases and the J gene end by 1 base; junction bases not matched to a gene: 10. The CDR3 length is 15 residues. Germline values: CDR1 MGHDK, CDR2 SYGVNS. The CDR3 sequence is CASGAGGRGQETQYF. The CDR3 DNA reads TGTGCCAGTGGTGCGGGAGGCCGAGGCCAAGAGACCCAGTACTTC.

This clonotype has only a few counts. The chain has TRBV19 and TRBJ2-1; D perhaps matches TRBD1 (6 bases). The CDR3 is 15 residues long. V lost 3 bases, J lost 8 bases, and 17 bases lay in between. Germline V lookup: CDR1 LNHDA, CDR2 SQIVND (reference sequence). The CDR3 DNA sequence: TGTGCCAGTAGTATCGCCTGGACAGTCGCCTATGAGCAGTTCTTC. This codes for CASSIAWTVAYEQFF. The entire variable domain, with the rest obtained from reference TRBV19 and TRBJ2-1, is as follows: DGGITQSPKYLFRKEGQNVTLSCEQNLNHDAMYWYRQDPGQGLRLIYYSQIVNDFQKGDIAEGYSVSREKKESFPLTVTSAQKNPTAFYLCASSIAWTVAYEQFFGPGTRLTVL.

This clonotype was counted ten times or more. This sequence joins TRBV9 and TRBJ2-7; 10 nucleotides agree with TRBD1. CDR1 SGDLS and CDR2 YYNGEE come from the germline V gene. There are 15 residues in the CDR3. The V and J ends lost 4 bases and 3 bases, in that order; junction bases with no gene match: 7. In DNA, the CDR3 is TGTGCCAGCAGCCCGGGGGGGACAGGGGTCTACGAGCAGTACTTC. This gives the protein CASSPGGTGVYEQYF.

To note about this clonotype: Germline is not matched at one junction end, which may reflect a read error. The chain has TRBV3-1 and TRBJ2-7; weak D call: TRBD1 (5 bases). There are 16 residues in the CDR3. CDR1 is LGHDT, CDR2 YNNKEL, per germline (reference sequence). CDR3 amino acids: CASSPPRAGWSYKQYF. CDR3 nucleotides: TGTGCCAGCAGCCCGCCCAGGGCTGGGTGGTCCTACAAGCAGTACTTC.

In this sample, this clonotype turned up a few times. The chain links TRBV6-6 to TRBJ2-7; D might be TRBD1 (6 bases). Between the trimmed V and J ends, which lost 7 bases and 3 bases, there was a span of 22 bases. Per germline, CDR1 MNHNY and CDR2 SVGAGI (reference sequence). The CDR3 is made up of 16 amino acids. The CDR3 loop is CASKTTQGNSLYEQYF. CDR3 in DNA: TGTGCCAGCAAGACGACCCAGGGGAATTCTCTCTACGAGCAGTACTTC.

This clonotype was found many times. The chain carries TRBV12-3 or TRBV12-4 and TRBJ2-4; 8 nucleotides match TRBD2. This CDR3 spans 14 amino acids. V gave up 6 bases and J gave up 6 bases; unmatched junction bases: 7. The CDR3 DNA is TGTGCCAGCAGAGGCGGACGGGAGGGAAACATTCAGTACTTC. This gives the protein CASRGGREGNIQYF.

This clonotype was observed at least ten times. This sequence joins TRBV11-2 and TRBJ2-7; D gene unclear. Trimming took off 5 bases at V and 3 bases at J, with 5 bases between the two ends. The CDR3 spans 11 residues. Germline-derived CDR1 and CDR2 are SGHAT and FQNNGV. Here the CDR3 reads CASSLFYEQYF. The CDR3 nucleotides are TGTGCCAGCAGCCTCTTCTACGAGCAGTACTTC.

This clonotype appeared many times. The chain links TRBV20-1 to TRBJ2-3; 8 positions match TRBD2. Trimming took 0 bases from V and 3 from J; bases not matched to a gene: 5. The CDR3 totals 15 residues. Germline CDR1 DFQATT, CDR2 SNEGSKA (reference sequence). The CDR3 region has the DNA TGCAGTGCTAGAGATTACGGGGGGGTGACAGATACGCAGTATTTT. Amino acid sequence: CSARDYGGVTDTQYF.

The V call is TRBV11-3, the J call TRBJ2-7; D gene ambiguous. The CDR3 loop spans 12 amino acids. CDR1 and CDR2 from the germline V gene are SGHNT and YENEEA. The V gene lost 3 bases and the J gene lost 7 bases, with 10 bases spanning the gap. The CDR3 sequence: CASSFRGWEQYF. CDR3 in DNA: TGTGCCAGCAGCTTCCGTGGGTGGGAGCAGTACTTC.

This clonotype has a count of ten or more. The V call is TRBV3-1, the J call TRBJ1-1; a possible D gene is TRBD1 (5 bases). Germline CDR1 and CDR2: LGHDT and YNNKEL (reference sequence). Trimming left V 5 bases short and J 0 bases short, with 13 bases between. The CDR3 totals 15 residues. DNA of the CDR3: TGTGCCAGCAGCTTAGGCGGGGGTATGAACACTGAAGCTTTCTTT. It yields the protein CASSLGGGMNTEAFF.

Only a few counts were recorded for this clonotype. This chain connects TRBV29-1 to TRBJ2-5, with TRBD2 matching over 7 bases. V trimming: 5 bases; J trimming: 5 bases; junction bases outside the gene matches: 11. This CDR3 is 14 amino acids long. The germline V gene encodes CDR1 SQVTM and CDR2 ANQGSEA. The CDR3 reads CSVPSVRGGETQYF. As DNA, the CDR3 is TGCAGCGTTCCCTCCGTGAGGGGAGGGGAGACCCAGTACTTC. The full variable domain, with the rest looked up from reference TRBV29-1 and TRBJ2-5, is SAVISQKPSRDICQRGTSLTIQCQVDSQVTMMFWYRQQPGQSLTLIATANQGSEATYESGFVIDKFPISRPNLTFSTLTVSNMSPEDSSIYLCSVPSVRGGETQYFGPGTRLLVL.

The genes are TRBV6-5 and TRBJ2-2, with TRBD2 identical over 7 bases. V shed 6 bases, J shed 2 bases, and the junction held 3 bases outside the gene matches. The germline V gene has CDR1 MNHEY and CDR2 SVGAGI. CDR3 size: 14 residues. CDR3 DNA: TGTGCCAGCAGCTGGGGACTAAACACCGGGGAGCTGTTTTTT. Encoded protein: CASSWGLNTGELFF.

This clonotype was detected only a few times. The chain employs TRBV29-1 and TRBJ2-7; 9 nucleotides line up with TRBD2. This CDR3 spans 15 amino acids. The germline V gene encodes CDR1 SQVTM and CDR2 ANQGSEA. CDR3 nucleotides: TGCAGATGCCCCCCTAAGCAGCGGGGGGCCTACGAGCAGTACTTC. This gives the protein CRCPPKQRGAYEQYF.

In its sample, this clonotype was seen many times. The chain joins TRBV29-1 to TRBJ1-2, with D possibly TRBD1 on 5 matching bases. V lost 4 bases to trimming and J lost 3 bases, with 15 bases between them. Germline-derived CDR1 and CDR2 are SQVTM and ANQGSEA. This CDR3 contains 14 residues. The CDR3 DNA reads TGCAGCGTTGCGGGGGGGGAATTAGACTATGGCTACACCTTC. Protein product: CSVAGGELDYGYTF.

This clonotype was observed at least ten times. The V and J genes are TRBV9 and TRBJ2-7, with D unresolved. The CDR3 has 13 amino acids. Germline-derived CDR1 and CDR2 are SGDLS and YYNGEE. Trimming removed 10 bases at V and 6 bases at J, with 20 bases between. The CDR3 protein is CAADLGPAGEQYF. The DNA for the CDR3 is TGTGCCGCCGACCTCGGGCCAGCCGGCGAGCAGTACTTC.

The chain is built from TRBV5-6 and TRBJ2-3; maybe TRBD1 (6 bases). CDR3 length: 13 amino acids. V was trimmed by 5 bases and J by 8 bases, leaving 15 bases between them. Germline V gene lookup returns CDR1 SGHDT and CDR2 YYEEEE. CDR3 sequence (DNA): TGTGCCAGCAGTTGGGGGCCCCAGGGTACGCAGTATTTT. Its protein product is CASSWGPQGTQYF.

This clonotype was seen a handful of times. This chain connects TRBV11-2 to TRBJ2-1, with D tentatively TRBD2 (6 bases). Germline assignment: CDR1 SGHAT and CDR2 FQNNGV. Trimming pared 3 bases from V and 9 bases from J, leaving 21 bases between. This CDR3 has 16 residues. The CDR3 DNA reads TGTGCCAGCAGCTTCCGGTGGAGGGAAGGACGTGGTGAGCAGTTCTTC. Amino acid sequence: CASSFRWREGRGEQFF.

This chain joins TRBV18 and TRBJ2-7, with TRBD1 as a possible D gene (7 bases). Looked up from germline, CDR1 is KGHSH and CDR2 is LQKENI. The CDR3 contains 13 residues. V lost 5 bases to trimming and J lost 7 bases, with 15 bases between them. In DNA form, the CDR3 reads TGTGCCAGCTCAGGGGGGACAGCGAATGAGCAGTACTTC. Amino acids: CASSGGTANEQYF.